This T cell receptor (beta chain) was retrieved from a study of T cells in Graves' hyperthyroidism and ophthalmopathy. Study-level findings and limits: The model foresaw ophthalmopathy a median roughly 6.3 months prior to onset.

RNA transcripts provided the source from which TCR beta CDR3 regions were amplified. The TCR CDR3 was amplified in a first-round RT-PCR using the HTBI primer set. TCRdb re-called the multiplex PCR reads through MiXCR, storing one row per CDR3 protein. The sample holds roughly 740,000 distinct CDR3 sequences, 15% to 20% seen once. V lost 3 bases and J 8 bases, leaving 15 bases between the germline ends. The CDR3 totals 14 residues. Germline V gives CDR1 SGDLS, CDR2 YYNGEE. This clonotype was observed many times. Its antigen is unknown. The source is a man younger than 35 with Graves' hyperthyroidism. The specimen was blood. The chain has TRBV9 and TRBJ2-1, with D possibly being TRBD1 (5 bases). The CDR3: CASSEQLGRDEQFF. CDR3 nucleotide sequence: TGTGCCAGCAGCGAGCAGCTGGGGCGAGATGAGCAGTTCTTC.